This T cell receptor beta chain was captured in a study of T cell responses to AZD1222 COVID-19 vaccine. Study-level results: The breadth and depth of Spike-specific TCRs increased once two AZD1222 doses had been given.

The data were produced by immunoSEQ multiplex PCR, yet TCRdb's version contains in-frame clones alone and is incomplete. Of some 120,000 clones detected, roughly nine tenths appear once; the ten largest clones hold roughly 8%. V trimming: 5 bases; J trimming: 8 bases; junction bases outside the gene matches: 9. The CDR3 totals 15 residues. Germline V gene lookup returns CDR1 MNHEY and CDR2 SVGEGT. Comments on this clone: Its antigen is undetermined.

The rearrangement links TRBV6-2 or TRBV6-3 to TRBJ1-4; the match to TRBD1 covers 9 bases. This receptor was identified in an adult in good health. This specimen was peripheral blood, taken on day 0 of AZD1222 vaccination. This CDR3 reads CASSLPGTGNEKLFF. For the CDR3, the DNA is TGTGCCAGCAGTCTACCCGGGACAGGGAACGAAAAACTGTTTTTT.